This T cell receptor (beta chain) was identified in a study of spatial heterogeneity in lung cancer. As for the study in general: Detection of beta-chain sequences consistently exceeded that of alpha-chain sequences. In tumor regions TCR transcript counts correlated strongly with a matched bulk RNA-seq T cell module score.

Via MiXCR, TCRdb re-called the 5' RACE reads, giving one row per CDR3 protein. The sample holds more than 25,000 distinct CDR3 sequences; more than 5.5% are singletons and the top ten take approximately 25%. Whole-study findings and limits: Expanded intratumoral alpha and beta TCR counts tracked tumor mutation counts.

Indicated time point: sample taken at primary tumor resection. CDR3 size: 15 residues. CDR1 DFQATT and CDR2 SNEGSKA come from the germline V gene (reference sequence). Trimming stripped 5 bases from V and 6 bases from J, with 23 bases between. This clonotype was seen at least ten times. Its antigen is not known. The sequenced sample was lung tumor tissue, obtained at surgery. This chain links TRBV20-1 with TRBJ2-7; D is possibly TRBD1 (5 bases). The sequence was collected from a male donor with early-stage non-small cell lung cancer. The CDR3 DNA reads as TGCAGTGCTCCCACACCCAGGGTCATACGATCCGAGCAGTACTTC. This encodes CSAPTPRVIRSEQYF.